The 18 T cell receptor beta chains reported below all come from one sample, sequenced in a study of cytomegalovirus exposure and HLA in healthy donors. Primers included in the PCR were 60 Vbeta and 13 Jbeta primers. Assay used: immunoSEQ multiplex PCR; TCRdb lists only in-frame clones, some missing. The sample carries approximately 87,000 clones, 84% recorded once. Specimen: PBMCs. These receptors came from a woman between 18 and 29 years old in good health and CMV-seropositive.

The CDR3 sequence: CASSWTSGGSTGELFF. The CDR3 nucleotides are TGTGCCAGCAGTTGGACTAGCGGGGGAAGTACCGGGGAGCTGTTTTTT. This rearrangement joins TRBV2 to TRBJ2-2, with TRBD2 matching 13 bases. V gave up 5 bases and J gave up 5 bases; unmatched junction bases: 5. Germline-derived CDR1 and CDR2 are SNHLY and FYNNEI. This CDR3 has 16 amino acids.

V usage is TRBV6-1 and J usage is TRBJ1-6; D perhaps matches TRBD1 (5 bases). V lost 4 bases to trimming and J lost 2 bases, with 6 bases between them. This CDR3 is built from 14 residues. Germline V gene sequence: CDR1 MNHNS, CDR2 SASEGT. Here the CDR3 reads CASSAGPYNSPLHF. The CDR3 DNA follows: TGTGCCAGCAGTGCAGGGCCCTATAATTCACCCCTCCACTTT.

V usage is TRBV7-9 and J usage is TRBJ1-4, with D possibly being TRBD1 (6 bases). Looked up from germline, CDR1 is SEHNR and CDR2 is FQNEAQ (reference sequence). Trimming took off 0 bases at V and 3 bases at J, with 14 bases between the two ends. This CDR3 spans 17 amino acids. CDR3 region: CASSLAHRVLANEKLFF. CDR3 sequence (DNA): TGTGCCAGCAGCTTAGCTCACAGGGTCTTGGCTAATGAAAAACTGTTTTTT.

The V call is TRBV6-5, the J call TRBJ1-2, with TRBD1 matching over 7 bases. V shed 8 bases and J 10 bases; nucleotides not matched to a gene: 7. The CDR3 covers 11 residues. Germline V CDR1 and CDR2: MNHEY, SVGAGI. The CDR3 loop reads CASGPTGTYTF. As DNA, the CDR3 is TGTGCCAGCGGACCGACAGGGACCTACACCTTC.

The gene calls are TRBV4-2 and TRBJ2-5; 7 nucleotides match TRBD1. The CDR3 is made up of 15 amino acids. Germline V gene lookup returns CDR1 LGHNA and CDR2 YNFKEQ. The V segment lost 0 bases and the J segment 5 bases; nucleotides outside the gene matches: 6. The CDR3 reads CASSQDRTGGETQYF. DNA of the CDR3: TGTGCCAGCAGCCAAGACCGGACAGGTGGGGAGACCCAGTACTTC.

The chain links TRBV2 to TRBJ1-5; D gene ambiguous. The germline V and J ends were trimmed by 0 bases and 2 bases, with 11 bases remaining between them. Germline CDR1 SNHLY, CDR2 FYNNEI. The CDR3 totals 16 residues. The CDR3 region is CASSEALAFGNQPQHF. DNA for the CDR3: TGTGCCAGCAGTGAAGCGCTAGCCTTCGGCAATCAGCCCCAGCATTTT.

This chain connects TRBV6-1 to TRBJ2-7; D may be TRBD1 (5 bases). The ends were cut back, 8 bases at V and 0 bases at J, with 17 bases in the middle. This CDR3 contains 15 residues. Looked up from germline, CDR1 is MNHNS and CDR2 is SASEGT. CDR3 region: CASGAQWSISYEQYF. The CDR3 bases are TGTGCCAGCGGGGCCCAGTGGTCTATCTCCTACGAGCAGTACTTC.

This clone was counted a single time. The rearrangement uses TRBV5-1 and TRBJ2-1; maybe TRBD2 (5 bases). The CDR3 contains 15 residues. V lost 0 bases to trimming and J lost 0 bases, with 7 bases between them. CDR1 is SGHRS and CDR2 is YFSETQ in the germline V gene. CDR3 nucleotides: TGCGCCAGCAGCTTGGCGGGAATCTCCTACAATGAGCAGTTCTTC. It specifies CASSLAGISYNEQFF.

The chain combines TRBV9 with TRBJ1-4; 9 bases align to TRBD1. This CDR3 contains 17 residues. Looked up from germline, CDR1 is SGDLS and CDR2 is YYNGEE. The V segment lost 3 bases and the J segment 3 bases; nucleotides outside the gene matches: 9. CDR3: CASSARPGQGSNEKLFF. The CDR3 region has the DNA TGTGCCAGCAGCGCCCGTCCGGGACAGGGTTCTAATGAAAAACTGTTTTTT.

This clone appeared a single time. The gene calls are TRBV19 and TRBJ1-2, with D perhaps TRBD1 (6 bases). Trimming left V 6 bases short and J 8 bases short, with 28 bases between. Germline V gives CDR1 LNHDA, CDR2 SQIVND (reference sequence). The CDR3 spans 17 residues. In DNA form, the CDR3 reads TGTGCCAGTAGGCTTACAGGGCGGACTGTGAACTTGGAGGGCTACACCTTC. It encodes CASRLTGRTVNLEGYTF. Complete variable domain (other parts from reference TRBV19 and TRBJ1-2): DGGITQSPKYLFRKEGQNVTLSCEQNLNHDAMYWYRQDPGQGLRLIYYSQIVNDFQKGDIAEGYSVSREKKESFPLTVTSAQKNPTAFYLCASRLTGRTVNLEGYTFGSGTRLTVV.

CDR3 nucleotides: TGTGCCAGCAGTGAAGTCGGGGGACCCACCGGGGAGCTGTTTTTT. Its protein product is CASSEVGGPTGELFF. This rearrangement joins TRBV2 to TRBJ2-2; TRBD2 is a possible D gene (6 bases). The V gene lost 1 base and the J gene lost 4 bases, with 10 bases spanning the gap. The CDR3 covers 15 residues. Germline V gene lookup returns CDR1 SNHLY and CDR2 FYNNEI.

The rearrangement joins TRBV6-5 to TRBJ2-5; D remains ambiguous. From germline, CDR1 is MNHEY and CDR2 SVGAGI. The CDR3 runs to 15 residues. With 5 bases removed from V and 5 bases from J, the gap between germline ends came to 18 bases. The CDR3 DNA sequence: TGTGCCAGCAGTCCCCGCCCAGTTACGTTGGAGACCCAGTACTTC. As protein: CASSPRPVTLETQYF.

The CDR3 region is CASSIHGEYGYTF. The CDR3 DNA is TGTGCCAGCAGCATACATGGTGAATATGGCTACACCTTC. The chain recombines TRBV7-9 with TRBJ1-2; D not resolved. Trimming removed 5 bases at V and 5 bases at J, with 12 bases between. Per germline, CDR1 SEHNR and CDR2 FQNEAQ (reference sequence). This CDR3 spans 13 amino acids.

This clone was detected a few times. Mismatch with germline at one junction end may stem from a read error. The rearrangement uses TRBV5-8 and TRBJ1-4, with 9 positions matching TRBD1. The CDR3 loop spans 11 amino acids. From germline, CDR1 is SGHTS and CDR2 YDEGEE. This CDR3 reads CASSLDRGPIF. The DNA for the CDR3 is TGTGCCAGCAGCTTGGACAGGGGGCCAATTTTT.

The CDR3 here is CASSVGVGSNTEAFF. CDR3 sequence (DNA): TGTGCCAGCAGCGTAGGGGTAGGGAGTAACACTGAAGCTTTCTTT. The gene calls are TRBV9 and TRBJ1-1; D is ambiguous. The germline V gene has CDR1 SGDLS and CDR2 YYNGEE. The CDR3 spans 15 residues. Trimming shortened V by 0 bases and J by 2 bases, and 11 bases separated the two germline ends.

For the CDR3, the DNA is TGTGCCAGCACCAATAGCGGGGACAGGGTTTACGAGCAGTACTTC. Protein product: CASTNSGDRVYEQYF. The V gene is TRBV6-6, the J gene TRBJ2-7; TRBD1 might be the D (9 bases). The CDR3 length is 15 residues. V was clipped by 7 bases and J by 4 bases, with 20 bases between them. Germline V gene lookup returns CDR1 MNHNY and CDR2 SVGAGI (reference sequence).

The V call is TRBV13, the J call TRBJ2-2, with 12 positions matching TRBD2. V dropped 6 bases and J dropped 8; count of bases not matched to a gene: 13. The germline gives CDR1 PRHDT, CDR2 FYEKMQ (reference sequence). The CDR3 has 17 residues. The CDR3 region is CASSSAGLAGETGELFF. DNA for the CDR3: TGTGCCAGCAGTTCGGCGGGACTAGCGGGCGAAACAGGGGAGCTGTTTTTT.

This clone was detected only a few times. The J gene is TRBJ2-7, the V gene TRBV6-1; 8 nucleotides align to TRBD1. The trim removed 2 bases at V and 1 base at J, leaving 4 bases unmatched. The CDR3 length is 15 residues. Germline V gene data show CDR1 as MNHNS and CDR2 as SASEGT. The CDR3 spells CASSELGQGSYEQYF. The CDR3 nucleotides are TGTGCCAGCAGTGAACTTGGACAGGGATCCTACGAGCAGTACTTC.